These 20 T cell receptor beta chains came from one sample sequenced in a study of shared clonotypes between healthy human individuals. Measured with immunoSEQ multiplex PCR; TCRdb has only the in-frame clones, and not every one. This sample carries about 1 million clones, more than 65% of them seen once, and the ten largest clones take roughly 1.5%. Input material: memory CD4+ T cells sorted from blood. As for subset: CD45RA-negative fraction. All receptors derive from a man aged 18-30 years in good health.

This clone was found many times. The V and J genes are TRBV2 and TRBJ2-2, with 9 bases matching TRBD2. Trimming removed 4 bases from V and 6 bases from J; junction bases left unmatched: 6. In germline, CDR1 is SNHLY, CDR2 FYNNEI. This CDR3 is 15 amino acids long. The CDR3 coding sequence is TGTGCCAGCAGTGCCTATAGCGGGAGCTCCGGGGAGCTGTTTTTT. The encoded protein is CASSAYSGSSGELFF.

The chain employs TRBV5-1 and TRBJ2-1; 7 bases map to TRBD2. The V segment lost 0 bases and the J segment 5 bases; nucleotides outside the gene matches: 5. Germline V gene sequence: CDR1 SGHRS, CDR2 YFSETQ. This CDR3 is built from 15 residues. DNA for the CDR3: TGCGCCAGCAGCTTGGCACTGGCGGGAGACAATGAGCAGTTCTTC. It yields the protein CASSLALAGDNEQFF.

V is TRBV6-1 and J is TRBJ1-4; 12 positions match TRBD1. Trimming cost V 2 bases and J 0 bases; bases outside gene matches: 7. The CDR3 is 19 amino acids. Germline V lookup: CDR1 MNHNS, CDR2 SASEGT. Here the CDR3 DNA reads TGTGCCAGCAGTGAAAGGGACAGGGGGCTGGAGGCAACTAATGAAAAACTGTTTTTT. Its translation is CASSERDRGLEATNEKLFF.

The chain employs TRBV18 and TRBJ1-4; D may be TRBD1 (5 bases). Germline CDR1 and CDR2: KGHSH and LQKENI. CDR3 length: 14 amino acids. V lost 3 bases to trimming and J lost 8 bases, with 13 bases between them. The CDR3 spells CASSPGRDGEKLFF. In DNA form, the CDR3 reads TGTGCCAGCTCACCGGGCAGGGATGGAGAAAAACTGTTTTTT. Supplemented by reference TRBV18 and TRBJ1-4, the full variable domain reads NAGVMQNPRHLVRRRGQEARLRCSPMKGHSHVYWYRQLPEEGLKFMVYLQKENIIDESGMPKERFSAEFPKEGPSILRIQQVVRGDSAAYFCASSPGRDGEKLFFGSGTQLSVL.

The V and J genes are TRBV19 and TRBJ1-5; D might be TRBD1 (5 bases). CDR1 is LNHDA and CDR2 is SQIVND in the germline V gene (reference sequence). This CDR3 spans 15 amino acids. V lost 6 bases and J lost 5, with 17 bases in between. The DNA for the CDR3 is TGTGCCAGTAGCCTGGTTGGGGGAGCGCATCAGCCCCAGCATTTT. Protein sequence: CASSLVGGAHQPQHF.

This clone showed up just a few times. This may be a read error, as it is one base from a much larger clone. The CDR3: CASSAGSSYEQYF. The CDR3 region has the DNA TGTGCCAGCAGCGCAGGGAGCTCCTACGAGCAGTACTTC. The rearrangement links TRBV9 to TRBJ2-7; D tentatively reads TRBD1 or TRBD2 (5 bases each). Germline CDR1 and CDR2: SGDLS and YYNGEE. Trimming stripped 3 bases from V and 0 bases from J, with 7 bases between. This CDR3 has 13 amino acids. Variable domain in full (rest from reference TRBV9 and TRBJ2-7): DSGVTQTPKHLITATGQRVTLRCSPRSGDLSVYWYQQSLDQGLQFLIQYYNGEERAKGNILERFSAQQFPDLHSELNLSSLELGDSALYFCASSAGSSYEQYFGPGTRLTVT.

The chain employs TRBV19 and TRBJ2-4, with 9 bases identical to TRBD1. Germline values: CDR1 LNHDA, CDR2 SQIVND (reference sequence). Trimming took 10 bases from V and 4 from J; bases not matched to a gene: 5. The CDR3 totals 13 residues. The CDR3 DNA reads TGTGCCACCCTAGGACAGGGGAAAAACATTCAGTACTTC. This encodes CATLGQGKNIQYF.

V is TRBV30 and J is TRBJ2-1; D is possibly TRBD2 (5 bases). Trimming stripped 0 bases from V and 2 bases from J, with 14 bases between. CDR3 length equals 16 residues. Germline V lookup: CDR1 GTSNPN, CDR2 SVGIG (reference sequence). The CDR3 DNA sequence: TGTGCCTGGAGTGTAACCAGCGGATTAACCTACAATGAGCAGTTCTTC. This codes for CAWSVTSGLTYNEQFF.

The chain combines TRBV6-5 with TRBJ2-3; D is ambiguous. Germline-derived CDR1 and CDR2 are MNHEY and SVGAGI. This CDR3 is 13 amino acids long. V dropped 4 bases and J dropped 8 bases, with 13 bases sitting between them. Written as DNA, the CDR3 is TGTGCCAGCAGTTTGCTTACAACCGGTACGCAGTATTTT. Translating gives CASSLLTTGTQYF.

The table lists this clone with a count of one. The junction shows a germline mismatch at one end, possibly a read error. The V and J genes are TRBV7-7 and TRBJ2-5; either TRBD1 or TRBD2 may fit D (6 bases each). Germline V lookup: CDR1 SSHAT, CDR2 FNYEAQ (reference sequence). The length of the CDR3 is 13 residues. In DNA form, the CDR3 reads TGTGCTAGCAGCTTAGGGGGGTCTGGGCCCCAGTACTTC. This sequence encodes CASSLGGSGPQYF.

The chain carries TRBV27 and TRBJ2-7; 10 positions match TRBD1. The CDR3 contains 14 residues. Trimming at V came to 6 bases and at J to 5 bases, leaving 7 bases not matched to a gene. In germline, CDR1 is MNHEY, CDR2 SMNVEV (reference sequence). CDR3: CASSGTGEWDEQYF. CDR3 bases: TGTGCCAGCAGCGGGACAGGGGAATGGGACGAGCAGTACTTC.

The chain employs TRBV18 and TRBJ2-3; weak D call: TRBD2 (6 bases). CDR1 and CDR2 from the germline V gene are KGHSH and LQKENI. This CDR3 has 16 residues. With 4 bases removed from V and 2 bases from J, the gap between germline ends came to 16 bases. The chain's CDR3 is CASSRRGQEITDTQYF. The CDR3 DNA is TGTGCCAGCTCACGGAGGGGCCAGGAGATCACAGATACGCAGTATTTT.

This clone has a single count. CDR3 in amino acids: CASSQDRALYGYTF. CDR3 nucleotides: TGCGCCAGCAGCCAAGACAGGGCCCTCTATGGCTACACCTTC. The chain links TRBV4-3 to TRBJ1-2, with a tentative D call TRBD1 (5 bases). Between the trimmed V and J ends, which lost 0 bases and 4 bases, there was a span of 9 bases. This CDR3 spans 14 amino acids. Germline loops: CDR1 LGHNA, CDR2 YSLEER.

With respect to this clone: The same CDR3 can be traced to other DNA sequences in this sample. DNA for the CDR3: TGTGCCAGCTCACCCAGGGGTGGCGAGCAGTACTTC. Its protein product is CASSPRGGEQYF. This chain links TRBV18 with TRBJ2-7; a possible D gene is TRBD1 (6 bases). The ends were cut back, 3 bases at V and 6 bases at J, with 9 bases in the middle. Germline CDR1 is KGHSH and CDR2 is LQKENI. The CDR3 is 12 amino acids.

With respect to this clone: Other DNA sequences of this sample code for an identical CDR3. V and J are TRBV30 and TRBJ1-1; D uncertain. The germline gives CDR1 GTSNPN, CDR2 SVGIG (reference sequence). Trimming pared 2 bases from V and 4 bases from J, leaving 11 bases between. This CDR3 spans 13 amino acids. CDR3 loop: CAWSLRAGTEAFF. CDR3 coding DNA: TGTGCCTGGAGTCTACGGGCGGGCACTGAAGCTTTCTTT.

The chain combines TRBV30 with TRBJ2-6; possible D gene TRBD1, 6 bases. V lost 8 bases and J 0 bases, leaving 8 bases between the germline ends. Germline V lookup: CDR1 GTSNPN, CDR2 SVGIG (reference sequence). The CDR3 contains 13 residues. CDR3: CAGQPSGANVLTF. Here the CDR3 DNA reads TGTGCCGGACAGCCCTCTGGGGCCAACGTCCTGACTTTC.

A single count supports this clone. This rearrangement joins TRBV7-2 to TRBJ2-7, with 9 bases that match TRBD2. Germline assignment: CDR1 SGHTA and CDR2 FQGNSA. Trimming removed 5 bases from V and 5 bases from J; junction bases left unmatched: 7. The CDR3 contains 14 residues. The CDR3 loop is CASSPTSGRNEQYF. The CDR3 region has the DNA TGTGCCAGCAGCCCGACTAGCGGCCGGAACGAGCAGTACTTC.

The rearrangement joins TRBV6-5 to TRBJ1-1; 11 nucleotides match TRBD1. CDR1 and CDR2 (germline): MNHEY, SVGAGI. The CDR3 has 15 residues. V trimming: 2 bases; J trimming: 6 bases; junction bases outside the gene matches: 5. CDR3 protein: CASSYLGQGGSEAFF. The CDR3 nucleotides are TGTGCCAGCAGTTACCTGGGACAGGGGGGTTCTGAAGCTTTCTTT.

Points on this clone: In the same sample, other DNA sequences code for this CDR3. The chain is built from TRBV6-1 and TRBJ1-1; D not resolved. V gave up 3 bases and J gave up 4 bases, with 9 bases separating them. Germline V CDR1 and CDR2: MNHNS, SASEGT. The CDR3 is 13 amino acids. DNA of the CDR3: TGTGCCAGCAGTGAGTGGGAGGGCACTGAAGCTTTCTTT. Protein product: CASSEWEGTEAFF.

The rearrangement links TRBV18 to TRBJ1-5; perhaps TRBD1 as D (5 bases). The V gene lost 5 bases and the J gene lost 4 bases, with 12 bases spanning the gap. CDR1 KGHSH and CDR2 LQKENI come from the germline V gene. This CDR3 is built from 14 residues. The CDR3 coding sequence is TGTGCCAGCTCATCACGGGGGGGTAATCAGCCCCAGCATTTT. It encodes CASSSRGGNQPQHF.